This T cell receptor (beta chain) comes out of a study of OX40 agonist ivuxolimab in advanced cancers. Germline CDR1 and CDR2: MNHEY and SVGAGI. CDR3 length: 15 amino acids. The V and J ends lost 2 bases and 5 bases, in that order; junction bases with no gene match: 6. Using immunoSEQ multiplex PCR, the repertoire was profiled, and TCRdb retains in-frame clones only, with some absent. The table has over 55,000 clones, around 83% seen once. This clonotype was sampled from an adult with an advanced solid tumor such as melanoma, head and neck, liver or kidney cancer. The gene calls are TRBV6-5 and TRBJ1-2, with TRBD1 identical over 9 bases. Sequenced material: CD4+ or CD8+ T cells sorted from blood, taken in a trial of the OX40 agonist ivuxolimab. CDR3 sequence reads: CASSYQGTGRYGYTF. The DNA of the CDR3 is TGTGCCAGCAGTTACCAGGGGACAGGGCGGTATGGCTACACCTTC.